The rows below give T cell receptor beta chains drawn from one sample of a study of blood T cells in healthy people across ages. TCRdb re-called the 5' RACE reads with MiXCR, one entry per CDR3 protein. The table records about 930,000 distinct CDR3 sequences, about 29% of them present only once. The same specimen was also included in a second study, on T cells of mothers and their children.

The source material was blood. These receptors originate from a woman in her thirties or forties in good health. Both conserved end residues are part of each CDR3.

v_gene | CDR3aa
TRBV28 | CASSPPGTDYEQYF
TRBV6-2/TRBV6-3 | CATLEEGRDYGYTF
TRBV20-1 | CSARDAETGDTEAFF
TRBV4-2 | CASSGEVRTEAFF
TRBV20-1 | CSALRTSGVTDTQYF
TRBV12-3/TRBV12-4 | CASSYYQDEQYF
TRBV28 | CASSLGKAEAFF
TRBV7-2 | CASSLQGYSYEQYF
TRBV20-1 | CSAPLQKAFF
TRBV20-1 | CSARGPRQPQHF
TRBV7-9 | CASSPTQRQGGTQYF
TRBV2 | CASNRQGQETQYF
TRBV28 | CASRLRPSDTQYF
TRBV20-1 | CSARTGYEQYF
TRBV2 | CASSDGGSSYNEQYF
TRBV5-1 | CASSLVPGSTNEQFF
TRBV20-1 | CSVSLKGGLDTQYF
TRBV7-2 | CASSKVSGDDRTDAQYF
TRBV20-1 | CSARQSGQGVGPQHF
TRBV9 | CASSPALTSGGYNEQFF
TRBV5-1 | CASSSRTVSYEQYF
TRBV29-1 | CSVEDGPPGGELFF
TRBV5-1 | CASSPRTSGAILETQYF
TRBV4-3 | CASSQTGRETQYF
TRBV25-1 | CASSESRGRHDEQYF
TRBV3-1 | CASRQDRYSYNEQFF
TRBV5-1 | CASSRSLRGYEQYF
TRBV28 | CASKQGGRYEQYF
TRBV5-1 | CASSQGGGLIDYGCTF